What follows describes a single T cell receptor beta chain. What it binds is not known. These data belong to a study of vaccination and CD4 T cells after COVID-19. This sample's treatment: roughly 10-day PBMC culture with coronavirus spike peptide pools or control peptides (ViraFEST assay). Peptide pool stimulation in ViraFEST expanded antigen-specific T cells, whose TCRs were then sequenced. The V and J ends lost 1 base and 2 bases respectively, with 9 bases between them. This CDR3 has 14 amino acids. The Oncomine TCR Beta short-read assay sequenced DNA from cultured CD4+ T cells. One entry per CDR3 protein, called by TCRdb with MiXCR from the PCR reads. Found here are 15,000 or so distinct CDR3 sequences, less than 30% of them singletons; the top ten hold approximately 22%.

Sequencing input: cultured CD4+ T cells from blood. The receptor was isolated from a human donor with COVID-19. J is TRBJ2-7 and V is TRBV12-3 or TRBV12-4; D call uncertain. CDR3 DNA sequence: TGTGCCAGCAGTTTAGGGTTTGGTGCCTACGAGCAGTACTTC. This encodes CASSLGFGAYEQYF.